The rows below give T cell receptor beta chains drawn from one sample of a study of blood T cell repertoires in COVID-19. Using immunoSEQ multiplex PCR, the repertoire was profiled, and TCRdb retains in-frame clones only, with some absent. The sample has about 180,000 clones; about 84% are singletons. Sequences were obtained from peripheral blood. These receptors all come from a human donor in a cohort sampled during active COVID-19. Both conserved end residues are part of each CDR3. A D gene is named only where the DNA matches it firmly. Some rows have no size entry. The others give once, few or many, or a class for an expanded clone.

clone size: .
D gene: TRBD1
J gene: TRBJ1-3
V gene: TRBV19
CDR3 DNA: TGTGCCAGTAGTCGGACAGGGGTCGGGGGCCCTGGAAACACCATATATTTT
CDR3 protein: CASSRTGVGGPGNTIYF

clone size: .
D gene: TRBD1
J gene: TRBJ1-2
V gene: TRBV5-1
CDR3 DNA: TGCGCCAGCAGCCCGGGACAGGGGGCCGGCTACACCTTC
CDR3 protein: CASSPGQGAGYTF

clone size: .
D gene: TRBD1
J gene: TRBJ1-6
V gene: TRBV6-4
CDR3 DNA: TGTGCCAGCAGTGACTATGCAGGGGGCAATTCACCCCTCCACTTT
CDR3 protein: CASSDYAGGNSPLHF

clone size: once
D gene: .
J gene: TRBJ1-1
V gene: TRBV11-2
CDR3 DNA: TGTGCCAGCAGCCCAACGCGAAACCCCGGGGGAGCTTTCTTT
CDR3 protein: CASSPTRNPGGAFF

clone size: .
D gene: .
J gene: TRBJ2-3
V gene: TRBV5-1
CDR3 DNA: TGCGCCAGCAGCAAATCGACAGGCACAGATACGCAGTATTTT
CDR3 protein: CASSKSTGTDTQYF

clone size: .
D gene: TRBD1
J gene: TRBJ1-2
V gene: TRBV4-1
CDR3 DNA: TGCGCCAGCAGCCAAGATGAGGGGGCAAGTGTTAAAGGCTACACCTTC
CDR3 protein: CASSQDEGASVKGYTF

clone size: .
D gene: .
J gene: TRBJ2-7
V gene: TRBV5-1
CDR3 DNA: TGCGCCAGCACCCTAGGGGGGGGCCTAAGGTCCTACGAGCAGTACTTC
CDR3 protein: CASTLGGGLRSYEQYF

clone size: .
D gene: .
J gene: TRBJ1-1
V gene: TRBV6-6
CDR3 DNA: TGTGCCAGCATGCCCCACGGGAACACTGAAGCTTTCTTT
CDR3 protein: CASMPHGNTEAFF

clone size: .
D gene: .
J gene: TRBJ2-7
V gene: TRBV7-9
CDR3 DNA: TGTGCCAGCGGGAAGATCGGGGGTGGCGAGCAGTACTTC
CDR3 protein: CASGKIGGGEQYF

clone size: .
D gene: TRBD1
J gene: TRBJ2-1
V gene: TRBV7-3
CDR3 DNA: TGTGCCAGCGGACCCGGGACAGGCTGGGACAATGAGCAGTTCTTC
CDR3 protein: CASGPGTGWDNEQFF

clone size: few
D gene: TRBD1
J gene: TRBJ2-3
V gene: TRBV10-3
CDR3 DNA: TGTGCCATCAGTGAATTGGACAGGGGAGATACGCAGTATTTT
CDR3 protein: CAISELDRGDTQYF

clone size: .
D gene: TRBD2
J gene: TRBJ2-2
V gene: TRBV10-3
CDR3 DNA: TGTGCCATCGGGAATAGCGGGGATGGGACCGGGGAGCTGTTTTTT
CDR3 protein: CAIGNSGDGTGELFF

clone size: .
D gene: .
J gene: TRBJ1-1
V gene: TRBV19
CDR3 DNA: TGTGCCAGTAGTATACAAAGCTCGAACACTGAAGCTTTCTTT
CDR3 protein: CASSIQSSNTEAFF

clone size: .
D gene: .
J gene: TRBJ1-1
V gene: TRBV6-1
CDR3 DNA: TGTGCCAGCAGTGAAAGTTGGGCAGGTATAGAAGCTTTCTTT
CDR3 protein: CASSESWAGIEAFF

clone size: .
D gene: .
J gene: TRBJ1-5
V gene: TRBV18
CDR3 DNA: TGTGCCAGCTCACCCTCTACAGGGAGTCAGCCCCAGCATTTT
CDR3 protein: CASSPSTGSQPQHF

clone size: .
D gene: .
J gene: TRBJ2-6
V gene: TRBV7-2
CDR3 DNA: TGTGCCAGCAGCGCCCAGGGCAGCGGGGCCAACGTCCTGACTTTC
CDR3 protein: CASSAQGSGANVLTF

clone size: .
D gene: .
J gene: TRBJ1-5
V gene: TRBV2
CDR3 DNA: TGTGCCAGCAGTGAAGGAGGGTGGGGCAATCAGCCCCAGCATTTT
CDR3 protein: CASSEGGWGNQPQHF

clone size: .
D gene: .
J gene: TRBJ1-4
V gene: TRBV3-1/TRBV3-2
CDR3 DNA: TGTGCCAGCAGCCTCGTGGGGGCCGTTGGTGAAAAACTGTTTTTT
CDR3 protein: CASSLVGAVGEKLFF

clone size: .
D gene: .
J gene: TRBJ1-1
V gene: TRBV9
CDR3 DNA: TGTGCCAGCACCCCCACAGGGCTGAACACTGAAGCTTTCTTT
CDR3 protein: CASTPTGLNTEAFF

clone size: .
D gene: TRBD1
J gene: TRBJ1-2
V gene: TRBV29-1
CDR3 DNA: TGCAGCGTTGGGGACAGGGTGGAGACCTTC
CDR3 protein: CSVGDRVETF

clone size: .
D gene: .
J gene: TRBJ2-2
V gene: TRBV12-3/TRBV12-4
CDR3 DNA: TGTGCCAGCAGAATAGGAGGTATCGGGGAGCTGTTTTTT
CDR3 protein: CASRIGGIGELFF

clone size: .
D gene: .
J gene: TRBJ2-3
V gene: TRBV5-4
CDR3 DNA: TGTGCCAGCTCTCCGTCTTTAGGGGGCACAGATACGCAGTATTTT
CDR3 protein: CASSPSLGGTDTQYF

clone size: .
D gene: .
J gene: TRBJ2-1
V gene: TRBV11-2
CDR3 DNA: TGTGCCAGCAGCTTAGATTGGAGCTTCCACTCCTACAATGAGCAGTTCTTC
CDR3 protein: CASSLDWSFHSYNEQFF

clone size: .
D gene: TRBD2
J gene: TRBJ2-5
V gene: TRBV3-1/TRBV3-2
CDR3 DNA: TGTGCCAGCAGCCCGCCGTTTGGCGGGGGGTTTAAAGAGACCCAGTACTTC
CDR3 protein: CASSPPFGGGFKETQYF

clone size: .
D gene: TRBD1
J gene: TRBJ1-2
V gene: TRBV18
CDR3 DNA: TGTGCCAGCTCTTTAACCGGGACAGGACCAAGTAACTATGGCTACACCTTC
CDR3 protein: CASSLTGTGPSNYGYTF

clone size: .
D gene: TRBD2
J gene: TRBJ2-5
V gene: TRBV29-1
CDR3 DNA: TGCCGCGCGGGGACGGTGGGGGGGGAGACCCAGTACTTC
CDR3 protein: CRAGTVGGETQYF

clone size: .
D gene: .
J gene: TRBJ1-5
V gene: TRBV4-2
CDR3 DNA: TGTGCCAGCAGCCATAATAATCAGCCCCAGCATTTT
CDR3 protein: CASSHNNQPQHF

clone size: .
D gene: TRBD1
J gene: TRBJ2-7
V gene: TRBV5-1
CDR3 DNA: TGCGCCAGCAGCCAGACAGGGACGACCTACGAGCAGTACTTC
CDR3 protein: CASSQTGTTYEQYF

clone size: .
D gene: TRBD2
J gene: TRBJ2-5
V gene: TRBV9
CDR3 DNA: TGTGCCAGCAGCGTAGGTCAAAGCGGGGGGTTCCAAGAGACCCAGTACTTC
CDR3 protein: CASSVGQSGGFQETQYF

clone size: once
D gene: .
J gene: TRBJ1-5
V gene: TRBV6-1
CDR3 DNA: TGTGCCAGCAGTGAACAGGCTTACTCGGGCAATCAGCCCCAGCATTTT
CDR3 protein: CASSEQAYSGNQPQHF

clone size: .
D gene: .
J gene: TRBJ1-1
V gene: TRBV30
CDR3 DNA: TGTGCCTGGATAACGCTAGGCTTAGCTTTCTTT
CDR3 protein: CAWITLGLAFF

clone size: .
D gene: .
J gene: TRBJ2-1
V gene: TRBV3-1/TRBV3-2
CDR3 DNA: TGTGCCAGCAGCATTGGCAGGGGAAACAATGAGCAGTTCTTC
CDR3 protein: CASSIGRGNNEQFF

clone size: .
D gene: .
J gene: TRBJ2-1
V gene: TRBV30
CDR3 DNA: TGTGCCTGGAGGTATAGTAGCTCCTACAATGAGCAGTTCTTC
CDR3 protein: CAWRYSSSYNEQFF

clone size: few
D gene: .
J gene: TRBJ1-3
V gene: TRBV9
CDR3 DNA: TGTGCCAGCAGCGTAGCGGGTGAATCCGGAAACACCATATATTTT
CDR3 protein: CASSVAGESGNTIYF

clone size: .
D gene: .
J gene: TRBJ2-5
V gene: TRBV6-2/TRBV6-3
CDR3 DNA: TGTGCCAGCAGTCTACAGGGAGAAGAGACCCAGTACTTC
CDR3 protein: CASSLQGEETQYF

clone size: .
D gene: .
J gene: TRBJ2-2
V gene: TRBV5-1
CDR3 DNA: TGCGCCAGCAGCTTGGTACAGGCAGGGTCCGGGGAGCTGTTTTTT
CDR3 protein: CASSLVQAGSGELFF

clone size: .
D gene: .
J gene: TRBJ2-7
V gene: TRBV7-3
CDR3 DNA: TGTGCCAGCAGCTTAATAGCCAGACACGAGCAGTACTTC
CDR3 protein: CASSLIARHEQYF

clone size: few
D gene: .
J gene: TRBJ1-2
V gene: TRBV6-6
CDR3 DNA: TGTGCCAGCAGCCACCCGCAGGATACCTTCTATGGCTACACCTTC
CDR3 protein: CASSHPQDTFYGYTF

clone size: .
D gene: .
J gene: TRBJ1-4
V gene: TRBV28
CDR3 DNA: TGTGCCAGCAGCGTCGCAGGAGGGGCTGGAATCTGGAATGAAAAACTGTTTTTT
CDR3 protein: CASSVAGGAGIWNEKLFF

clone size: .
D gene: TRBD1
J gene: TRBJ2-7
V gene: TRBV19
CDR3 DNA: TGTGCCAGTAGCCGCCGACCCGGGACAGGGAACGAGCAGTACTTC
CDR3 protein: CASSRRPGTGNEQYF

clone size: .
D gene: .
J gene: TRBJ2-1
V gene: TRBV2
CDR3 DNA: TGTGCCAGCAGTGACACTCATGACAATGAGCAGTTCTTC
CDR3 protein: CASSDTHDNEQFF

clone size: .
D gene: .
J gene: TRBJ1-1
V gene: TRBV28
CDR3 DNA: TGTGCCAGCAGCCGGACCGGGAGGCGGGTTACGAACACTGAAGCTTTCTTT
CDR3 protein: CASSRTGRRVTNTEAFF

clone size: .
D gene: .
J gene: TRBJ1-1
V gene: TRBV6-2/TRBV6-3
CDR3 DNA: TGTGCCAGCAGTTACCCGACAGATGAAGCTTTCTTT
CDR3 protein: CASSYPTDEAFF

clone size: .
D gene: .
J gene: TRBJ1-2
V gene: TRBV6-6
CDR3 DNA: TGTGCCAGCAACCCGGGATTGTCCTATGGCTACACCTTC
CDR3 protein: CASNPGLSYGYTF

clone size: .
D gene: .
J gene: TRBJ2-1
V gene: TRBV2
CDR3 DNA: TGTGCCAGCAGGCAAACTCTGAGCTCCTACAATGAGCAGTTCTTC
CDR3 protein: CASRQTLSSYNEQFF

clone size: .
D gene: TRBD1
J gene: TRBJ1-1
V gene: TRBV11-1
CDR3 DNA: TGTGCCAGCAGTACAGGGGCCACTGAAGCTTTCTTT
CDR3 protein: CASSTGATEAFF

clone size: .
D gene: .
J gene: TRBJ1-3
V gene: TRBV5-4
CDR3 DNA: TGTGCCAGCAGCTATACGGGACTTGTCCGTGGAAACACCATATATTTT
CDR3 protein: CASSYTGLVRGNTIYF

clone size: .
D gene: .
J gene: TRBJ2-3
V gene: TRBV3-1/TRBV3-2
CDR3 DNA: TGTGCCAGCAGCCCACGGGGGGCGCACACAGATACGCAGTATTTT
CDR3 protein: CASSPRGAHTDTQYF

clone size: .
D gene: TRBD2
J gene: TRBJ2-5
V gene: TRBV6-1
CDR3 DNA: TGTGCCAGCAGTGGGACTAGCGGGGGGCTCACTCAAGAGACCCAGTACTTC
CDR3 protein: CASSGTSGGLTQETQYF

clone size: .
D gene: TRBD1
J gene: TRBJ1-1
V gene: TRBV5-1
CDR3 DNA: TGCGCCACCAAGGGACAGGGAAGGACTGAAGCTTTCTTT
CDR3 protein: CATKGQGRTEAFF

clone size: .
D gene: .
J gene: TRBJ2-7
V gene: TRBV7-2
CDR3 DNA: TGTGCCAGCAGCTTAGATCTGGAGTCGTCCTACGAGCAGTACTTC
CDR3 protein: CASSLDLESSYEQYF